Shown below are 10 T cell receptor beta chains from a single sample sequenced in a study of shared clonotypes between healthy human individuals. The table came from immunoSEQ multiplex PCR; TCRdb's copy has only in-frame clones and leaves some out. The sample shows about 2 million clones, 85% to 95% of them seen only once. The specimen was naive CD4+ T cells sorted from blood. Subset described: CD45RA+ positively selected. The receptor set was obtained from a man aged 18 to 30 in good health.

The J gene is TRBJ2-4, the V gene TRBV9; 8 bases line up with TRBD1. The J segment lost 1 base and the V segment lost 2 bases, leaving 5 bases of the junction unmatched. CDR3 length equals 16 residues. The germline V gene encodes CDR1 SGDLS and CDR2 YYNGEE. The CDR3, as DNA: TGTGCCAGCAGCGTGATGGACAGGGCCGCCAAAAACATTCAGTACTTC. This encodes CASSVMDRAAKNIQYF.

J is TRBJ1-2 and V is TRBV5-1; 7 nucleotides agree with TRBD1. The CDR3 sequence is 13 residues long. The junction had 6 bases not matched to a gene; V was cut back by 5 bases and J by 5 bases. Looked up from germline, CDR1 is SGHRS and CDR2 is YFSETQ. DNA of the CDR3: TGCGCCAGCAGTACCGGGACAGAATATGGCTACACCTTC. Its translation: CASSTGTEYGYTF.

Notes on this clone: The junction does not match germline at one end; this may be a read error. J is TRBJ2-5 and V is TRBV2, with D maybe TRBD1 (5 bases). This CDR3 has 15 amino acids. Germline V CDR1 and CDR2: SNHLY, FYNNEI. The CDR3 is CASREGVVLQETQYF. The CDR3 coding sequence is TGTGCCAGCAGAGAAGGGGTGGTTCTTCAAGAGACCCAGTACTTC.

DNA of the CDR3: TGTGCCAGCAGCGTAGCAGAGGGGGCGTATAATTCACCCCTCCACTTT. It specifies CASSVAEGAYNSPLHF. The chain recombines TRBV9 with TRBJ1-6, with 7 positions matching TRBD1. The length of the CDR3 is 16 residues. V shed 0 bases, J shed 4 bases, and the junction held 4 bases outside the gene matches. Germline V gene data show CDR1 as SGDLS and CDR2 as YYNGEE.

The J gene is TRBJ2-7, the V gene TRBV6-6; 12 bases agree with TRBD1. This CDR3 region has 15 residues. Germline V gene lookup returns CDR1 MNHNY and CDR2 SVGAGI (reference sequence). The junction had 8 bases not matched to a gene; V was cut back by 6 bases and J by 5 bases. Here the CDR3 DNA reads TGTGCCAGCAGGCCACCGGGACAGGGGGCAGACGAGCAGTACTTC. This sequence encodes CASRPPGQGADEQYF.

The CDR3 nucleotides are TGTGCCAGCAGCTTAGCGGGGAGGGGGAACAATGAGCAGTTCTTC. This encodes CASSLAGRGNNEQFF. The rearrangement joins TRBV7-2 to TRBJ2-1; tentatively, D is TRBD2 (7 bases). There are 15 residues in the CDR3. V lost 0 bases and J lost 5, with 11 bases in between. CDR1 and CDR2 (germline): SGHTA, FQGNSA.

V is TRBV7-2 and J is TRBJ2-1; 8 nucleotides line up with TRBD1. CDR3 length: 15 residues. The germline CDR1 and CDR2 sequences are SGHTA and FQGNSA. The V gene end was trimmed by 5 bases and the J gene end by 10 bases; junction bases not matched to a gene: 13. The CDR3: CASSPRLAQGGEQFF. CDR3 DNA sequence: TGTGCCAGCAGCCCCCGGCTAGCACAGGGGGGCGAGCAGTTCTTC.

The V call is TRBV6-1, the J call TRBJ2-7, with 10 nucleotides matching TRBD1. There are 15 residues in the CDR3. The V and J ends lost 4 bases and 4 bases, in that order; junction bases with no gene match: 7. Germline CDR1 and CDR2: MNHNS and SASEGT. The CDR3 region is CASSVDRGLGYEQYF. The CDR3 DNA sequence: TGTGCCAGCAGTGTCGACAGGGGGCTGGGGTACGAGCAGTACTTC.

On this clone: This specimen includes other DNA sequences encoding the same CDR3. The V gene is TRBV5-1, the J gene TRBJ2-3, with D possibly called TRBD1 or TRBD2 (6 bases each). V lost 4 bases to trimming and J lost 2 bases, with 8 bases between them. The CDR3 spans 13 residues. Germline V gives CDR1 SGHRS, CDR2 YFSETQ. The CDR3 is CASSRGLTDTQYF. As DNA, the CDR3 is TGCGCCAGCAGCCGGGGGCTCACAGATACGCAGTATTTT.

This chain uses TRBV18 with TRBJ1-2; 8 nucleotides align to TRBD1. V gave up 5 bases and J gave up 4 bases; unmatched junction bases: 6. Germline lookup yields CDR1 KGHSH and CDR2 LQKENI. This CDR3 is built from 14 residues. The CDR3: CASSTIQGAYGYTF. The CDR3 DNA reads as TGTGCCAGCTCAACAATTCAGGGGGCCTATGGCTACACCTTC.